The clone carrying this TCR beta chain was observed a few times. What it recognizes is unknown. The data were taken from a study of T cells in Graves' hyperthyroidism and ophthalmopathy. This CDR3 comprises 15 residues. V lost 5 bases, J lost 0 bases, and 4 bases stayed unmatched. Germline V lookup: CDR1 SNHLY, CDR2 FYNNEI. The investigators amplified TCR beta CDR3 regions from RNA transcripts. Using the HTBI primer set, a first-round RT-PCR was run on the TCR CDR3. TCRdb re-analysed the multiplex PCR reads in MiXCR, keeping a single row per CDR3 protein. Of 660,000 or so distinct CDR3 sequences listed, approximately 42% are singletons. Study observations and caveats: Blood also contained most expanded thyroid clonotypes above 0.001.

The chain recombines TRBV2 with TRBJ1-5; 7 nucleotides align to TRBD1. Sequencing was performed on peripheral blood or thyroid tissue (not recorded which). The sequence derives from an adult man with Graves' disease, either hyperthyroidism or ophthalmopathy (not recorded which). The CDR3 here is CASSRDSLSNQPQHF. In DNA form, the CDR3 reads TGTGCCAGCAGTCGGGACAGCCTTAGCAATCAGCCCCAGCATTTT.